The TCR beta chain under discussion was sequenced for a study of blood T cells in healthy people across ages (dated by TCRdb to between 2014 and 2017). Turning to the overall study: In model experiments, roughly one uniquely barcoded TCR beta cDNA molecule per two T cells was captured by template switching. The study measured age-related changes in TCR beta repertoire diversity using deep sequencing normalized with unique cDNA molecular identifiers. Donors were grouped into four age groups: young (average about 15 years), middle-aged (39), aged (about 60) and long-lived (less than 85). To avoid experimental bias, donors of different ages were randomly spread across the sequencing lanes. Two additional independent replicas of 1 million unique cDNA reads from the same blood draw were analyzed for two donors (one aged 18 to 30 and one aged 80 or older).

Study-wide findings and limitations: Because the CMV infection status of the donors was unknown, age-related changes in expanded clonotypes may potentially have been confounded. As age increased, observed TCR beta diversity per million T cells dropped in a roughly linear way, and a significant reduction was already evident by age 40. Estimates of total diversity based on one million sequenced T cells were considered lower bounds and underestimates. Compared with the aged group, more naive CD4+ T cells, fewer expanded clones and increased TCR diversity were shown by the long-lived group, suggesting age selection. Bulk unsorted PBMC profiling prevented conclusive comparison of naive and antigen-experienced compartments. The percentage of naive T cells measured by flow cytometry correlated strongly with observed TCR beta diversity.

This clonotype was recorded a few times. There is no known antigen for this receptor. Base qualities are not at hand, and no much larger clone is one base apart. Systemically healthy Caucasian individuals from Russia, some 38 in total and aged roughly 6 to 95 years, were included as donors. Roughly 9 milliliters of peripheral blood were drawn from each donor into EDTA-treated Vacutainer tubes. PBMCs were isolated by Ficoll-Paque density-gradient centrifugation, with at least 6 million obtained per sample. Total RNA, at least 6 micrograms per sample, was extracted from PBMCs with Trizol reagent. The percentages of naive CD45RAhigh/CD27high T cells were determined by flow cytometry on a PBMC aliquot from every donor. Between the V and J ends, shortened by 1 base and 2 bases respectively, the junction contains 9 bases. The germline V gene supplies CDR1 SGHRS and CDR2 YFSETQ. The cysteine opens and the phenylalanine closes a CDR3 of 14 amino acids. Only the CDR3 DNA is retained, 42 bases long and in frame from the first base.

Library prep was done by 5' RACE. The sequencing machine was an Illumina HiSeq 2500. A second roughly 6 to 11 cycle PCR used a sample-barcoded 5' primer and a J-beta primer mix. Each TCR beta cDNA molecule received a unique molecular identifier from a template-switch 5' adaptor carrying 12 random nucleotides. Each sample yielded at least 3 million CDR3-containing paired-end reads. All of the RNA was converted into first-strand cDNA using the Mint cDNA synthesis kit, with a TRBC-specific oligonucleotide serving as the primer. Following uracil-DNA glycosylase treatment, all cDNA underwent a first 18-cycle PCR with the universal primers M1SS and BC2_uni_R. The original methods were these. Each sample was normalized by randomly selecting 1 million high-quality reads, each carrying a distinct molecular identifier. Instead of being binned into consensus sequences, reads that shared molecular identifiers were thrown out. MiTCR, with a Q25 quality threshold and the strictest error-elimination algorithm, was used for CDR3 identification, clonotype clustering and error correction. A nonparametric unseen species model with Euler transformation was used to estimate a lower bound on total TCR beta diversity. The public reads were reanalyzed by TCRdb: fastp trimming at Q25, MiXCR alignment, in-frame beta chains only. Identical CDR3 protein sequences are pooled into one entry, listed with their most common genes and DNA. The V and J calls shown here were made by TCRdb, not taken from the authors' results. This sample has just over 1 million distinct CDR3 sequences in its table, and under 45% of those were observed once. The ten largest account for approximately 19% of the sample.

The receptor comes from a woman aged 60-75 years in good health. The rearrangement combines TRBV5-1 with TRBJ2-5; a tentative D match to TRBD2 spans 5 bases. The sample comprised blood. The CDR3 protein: CASSLKGLQETQYF. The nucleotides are TGCGCCAGCAGCTTGAAAGGACTTCAAGAGACCCAGTACTTC.